This T cell receptor (beta chain) is drawn from a study of blood T cell repertoires in COVID-19. Background on the study: Sources were T cells, B-cell-depleted T cells, or PBMCs; the material itself was cDNA or gDNA.

The table came from immunoSEQ multiplex PCR; TCRdb's copy has only in-frame clones and leaves some out. This sample has fewer than 250,000 clones, with 70% to 80% found just once. CDR1 is LNHDA and CDR2 is SQIVND in the germline V gene (reference sequence). The CDR3 is 17 residues long. With V trimmed by 10 bases and J by 2 bases, 18 bases remained unmatched. This rearrangement joins TRBV19 to TRBJ2-7, with TRBD2 identical over 9 bases. Sequenced material: peripheral blood. This receptor was taken from a woman aged 50 to 65 with acute or convalescent COVID-19. The CDR3 protein is CATKVSTATSGTYEQYF. CDR3 nucleotide sequence: TGTGCCACCAAAGTATCTACAGCGACTAGCGGCACCTACGAGCAGTACTTC.